These 24 T cell receptor beta chains were all obtained from the same sample, sequenced in a study of graft-versus-host responses after intestinal transplantation. These receptors' antigens are unknown. Generated by immunoSEQ multiplex PCR, the TCRdb table keeps only in-frame clones and is missing some. The data contain about 120,000 clones, approximately 92% of them seen just once; the ten biggest clones take up roughly 0.12%. This specimen consisted of unstimulated CD4+ T cells sorted from spleen or lymph node cells, obtained before intestinal transplant. All receptors derive from a human donor who received an intestinal transplant.

The rearrangement joins TRBV28 to TRBJ2-1; 10 bases fit TRBD2. The CDR3 runs 16 residues. Germline CDR1 reads MDHEN; CDR2 reads SYDVKM. Trimming cost V 5 bases and J 6 bases; bases outside gene matches: 10. The CDR3 protein is CASSPPSGSLLNEQFF. CDR3 sequence (DNA): TGTGCCAGCAGTCCACCTAGCGGGAGTCTTCTCAATGAGCAGTTCTTC. Filled out from reference TRBV28 and TRBJ2-1, the complete variable domain reads DVKVTQSSRYLVKRTGEKVFLECVQDMDHENMFWYRQDPGLGLRLIYFSYDVKMKEKGDIPEGYSVSREKKERFSLILESASTNQTSMYLCASSPPSGSLLNEQFFGPGTRLTVL.

This clone was seen a single time. This rearrangement joins TRBV6-5 to TRBJ2-3; TRBD2 aligns across 10 bases. CDR1 and CDR2 (germline): MNHEY, SVGAGI. This CDR3 contains 14 residues. The V gene end was trimmed by 6 bases and the J gene end by 5 bases; junction bases not matched to a gene: 5. This CDR3 reads CASRIAGGGDTQYF. The CDR3 DNA follows: TGTGCCAGCAGAATAGCGGGAGGCGGAGATACGCAGTATTTT.

This clone was seen only a few times. This chain uses TRBV10-1 with TRBJ2-5; no definite D call. The V gene lost 0 bases and the J gene lost 5 bases, with 7 bases spanning the gap. Germline V gene sequence: CDR1 WNHNN, CDR2 SYGVQD (reference sequence). CDR3 length: 13 amino acids. The CDR3 loop is CASSESIWETQYF. The CDR3 nucleotides read TGCGCCAGCAGTGAGTCAATTTGGGAGACCCAGTACTTC.

The V and J genes are TRBV10-2 and TRBJ2-5; the D is unclear. Deletions cut 3 bases from V and 5 bases from J, with 13 bases between. The CDR3 covers 14 residues. CDR1 and CDR2 from the germline V gene are WSHSY and SAAADI. The CDR3 reads CASSDTVTGETQYF. CDR3 DNA sequence: TGCGCCAGCAGTGACACAGTGACTGGGGAGACCCAGTACTTC.

The chain links TRBV11-3 to TRBJ2-1; TRBD2 agrees at 9 bases. Germline trimming cut 1 base from V and 6 bases from J; bases unmatched to any gene: 4. The CDR3 loop spans 15 amino acids. CDR1 and CDR2 (germline): SGHNT, YENEEA. CDR3 region: CASSLGSGSGNEQFF. The CDR3 bases are TGTGCCAGCAGCTTAGGTAGCGGGAGTGGCAATGAGCAGTTCTTC.

The V and J genes are TRBV27 and TRBJ2-3, with TRBD2 identical over 9 bases. The CDR3 runs 16 residues. Germline-derived CDR1 and CDR2 are MNHEY and SMNVEV (reference sequence). Trimming at V came to 5 bases and at J to 2 bases, leaving 8 bases not matched to a gene. The CDR3 region has the DNA TGTGCCAGCAGTCCCCGGACTAGCGTACTCACAGATACGCAGTATTTT. This translates into CASSPRTSVLTDTQYF.

The V gene is TRBV5-1, the J gene TRBJ1-2; 7 nucleotides align to TRBD1. This CDR3 has 15 residues. V shed 4 bases, J shed 4 bases, and the junction held 10 bases outside the gene matches. The germline V gene has CDR1 SGHRS and CDR2 YFSETQ. CDR3: CASSQEGGAGYGYTF. For the CDR3, the DNA is TGCGCCAGCAGCCAAGAAGGGGGCGCGGGCTATGGCTACACCTTC.

The rearrangement joins TRBV6-1 to TRBJ1-1, with 7 bases lining up with TRBD1. The junction had 13 bases not matched to a gene; V was cut back by 6 bases and J by 6 bases. Germline assignment: CDR1 MNHNS and CDR2 SASEGT. The CDR3 loop spans 15 amino acids. The CDR3 region is CASRRQGSHLAEAFF. DNA for the CDR3: TGTGCCAGCAGACGACAGGGTAGTCATTTAGCTGAAGCTTTCTTT.

The chain has TRBV18 and TRBJ1-4; 10 nucleotides line up with TRBD1. The germline V gene encodes CDR1 KGHSH and CDR2 LQKENI. The length of the CDR3 is 15 residues. J gave up 6 bases and V 1 base, and 2 bases lay outside the gene matches. In DNA form, the CDR3 reads TGTGCCAGCTCACCACTCGGGACAGGGGATGAAAAACTGTTTTTT. This translates into CASSPLGTGDEKLFF.

This clone was counted once. This chain uses TRBV10-1 with TRBJ2-1; 11 bases are shared with TRBD2. The V segment lost 5 bases and the J segment 7 bases; nucleotides outside the gene matches: 13. CDR1 WNHNN and CDR2 SYGVQD come from the germline V gene (reference sequence). The CDR3 has 17 amino acids. The CDR3 is CASSKTGTSGTQNEQFF. For the CDR3, the DNA is TGCGCCAGCAGTAAGACCGGGACTAGCGGTACCCAAAATGAGCAGTTCTTC.

V usage is TRBV5-5 and J usage is TRBJ2-7; D is unresolved. Trimming took off 2 bases at V and 5 bases at J, with 17 bases between the two ends. The CDR3 has 15 amino acids. Germline CDR1 and CDR2: SGHKS and YYEKEE (reference sequence). Here the CDR3 DNA reads TGTGCCAGCAGCTTCCCACCTGATCCGGCCAACGAGCAGTACTTC. The encoded protein is CASSFPPDPANEQYF.

The chain carries TRBV6-6 and TRBJ1-1; D unclear. Per germline, CDR1 MNHNY and CDR2 SVGAGI (reference sequence). CDR3 length equals 11 residues. V dropped 4 bases and J dropped 4 bases, with 4 bases sitting between them. The CDR3 loop is CASSSVTEAFF. The DNA for the CDR3 is TGTGCCAGCAGTTCGGTCACTGAAGCTTTCTTT.

The rearrangement joins TRBV11-2 to TRBJ2-1; D perhaps matches TRBD2 (6 bases). The V gene lost 3 bases and the J gene lost 6 bases, with 15 bases spanning the gap. This CDR3 region has 15 residues. CDR1 is SGHAT and CDR2 is FQNNGV in the germline V gene. CDR3: CASSLILANLNEQFF. The CDR3 bases are TGTGCCAGCAGCTTGATCCTAGCGAACCTCAATGAGCAGTTCTTC.

The rearrangement links TRBV18 to TRBJ2-1, with 10 bases aligning to TRBD2. Germline CDR1 reads KGHSH; CDR2 reads LQKENI. This CDR3 has 16 residues. V was clipped by 0 bases and J by 9 bases; unmatched bases: 8. CDR3 DNA: TGTGCCAGCTCACCACCATCTAGCGGGAGTATAGGTGAGCAGTTCTTC. It yields the protein CASSPPSSGSIGEQFF.

The genes are TRBV7-8 and TRBJ2-1, with TRBD2 identical over 15 bases. Germline-derived CDR1 and CDR2 are SGHVS and FQNEAQ. The V and J ends lost 5 bases and 7 bases, in that order; junction bases with no gene match: 3. This CDR3 comprises 15 residues. DNA of the CDR3: TGTGCCAGCAGCAAGGGACTAGCGGGAGGTAATGAGCAGTTCTTC. It specifies CASSKGLAGGNEQFF. The full variable domain, in which reference TRBV7-8 and TRBJ2-1 provide the parts outside the CDR3, is GAGVSQSPRYKVAKRGQDVALRCDPISGHVSLFWYQQALGQGPEFLTYFQNEAQLDKSGLPSDRFFAERPEGSVSTLKIQRTQQEDSAVYLCASSKGLAGGNEQFFGPGTRLTVL.

The chain combines TRBV2 with TRBJ2-3; TRBD2 matches 7 bases. The germline gives CDR1 SNHLY, CDR2 FYNNEI. The CDR3 is 14 amino acids. V gave up 7 bases and J gave up 6 bases; unmatched junction bases: 10. DNA of the CDR3: TGTGCCAGCATGTGGGTAGCGGGTGTTGATACGCAGTATTTT. As protein: CASMWVAGVDTQYF.

J is TRBJ2-1 and V is TRBV11-2; maybe TRBD1 (6 bases). The germline gives CDR1 SGHAT, CDR2 FQNNGV. V lost 4 bases and J lost 9, with 19 bases in between. The CDR3 runs to 15 residues. CDR3 DNA: TGTGCCAGCAGCTGGTCCGGGACACAAAGCGGTGAGCAGTTCTTC. Translated, it gives CASSWSGTQSGEQFF.

The chain couples TRBV6-5 to TRBJ2-2, with 9 bases fitting TRBD1. Germline V lookup: CDR1 MNHEY, CDR2 SVGAGI. V was pared by 6 bases and J by 7 bases, with 6 bases of the junction left unmatched. There are 14 residues in the CDR3. DNA for the CDR3: TGTGCCAGCAGATGGACAGGGGCCCGCGGGGAGCTGTTTTTT. This translates into CASRWTGARGELFF.

V and J are TRBV19 and TRBJ1-4; D unclear. The germline V gene encodes CDR1 LNHDA and CDR2 SQIVND (reference sequence). The CDR3 covers 12 residues. Trimming stripped 5 bases from V and 6 bases from J, with 7 bases between. CDR3: CASSVGYEKLFF. The CDR3 nucleotides are TGTGCCAGTAGTGTCGGATATGAAAAACTGTTTTTT.

Written as DNA, the CDR3 is TGCGCCAGCAGCCGCGGGACTGCTAAAGAGACCCAGTACTTC. Protein: CASSRGTAKETQYF. The J gene is TRBJ2-5, the V gene TRBV5-1; the D gene is possibly TRBD2 (6 bases). CDR3 length: 14 residues. Per germline, CDR1 SGHRS and CDR2 YFSETQ. V dropped 4 bases and J dropped 3 bases, with 13 bases sitting between them.

DNA of the CDR3: TGTGCCAGCAGCTTATCCGGACAGGGTACAGATGGCTACACCTTC. It specifies CASSLSGQGTDGYTF. The rearrangement joins TRBV7-9 to TRBJ1-2, with TRBD1 matching over 8 bases. Germline assignment: CDR1 SEHNR and CDR2 FQNEAQ (reference sequence). This CDR3 has 15 amino acids. V shed 2 bases, J shed 6 bases, and the junction held 8 bases outside the gene matches.

The V call is TRBV5-1, the J call TRBJ2-1; tentatively, D is TRBD2 (6 bases). This CDR3 comprises 15 residues. With 4 bases removed from V and 0 bases from J, the gap between germline ends came to 11 bases. Germline-derived CDR1 and CDR2 are SGHRS and YFSETQ. Here the CDR3 reads CASSIREFSYNEQFF. The CDR3 nucleotides are TGCGCCAGCAGCATTCGGGAGTTCTCCTACAATGAGCAGTTCTTC.

In this sample, this clone turned up once. The chain employs TRBV19 and TRBJ1-2; possibly TRBD1 for D (5 bases). This CDR3 spans 14 amino acids. V shed 5 bases and J shed 3 bases, with 13 bases lying between them. The germline CDR1 and CDR2 sequences are LNHDA and SQIVND (reference sequence). The CDR3 DNA reads as TGTGCCAGTAGTCCCGGAGCAGGGTACTATGGCTACACCTTC. Its protein is CASSPGAGYYGYTF.

The sample holds one count of this clone. V is TRBV29-1 and J is TRBJ1-1, with no clear D. Per germline, CDR1 SQVTM and CDR2 ANQGSEA. This CDR3 contains 12 residues. V was trimmed by 3 bases and J by 5 bases, leaving 10 bases between them. The CDR3 nucleotides are TGCAGCGTTGACCCAGGTACGACTGAAGCTTTCTTT. This encodes CSVDPGTTEAFF.